This record looks at one TCR beta chain sequence and its context. Its specific antigen is unknown. The sample is drawn from a study of CXCR3-negative and CXCR3-positive naive CD8 T cells (dated by TCRdb to 2018 to 2020). About the study as a whole: Roughly 140 million TRB reads were obtained in total, roughly 1.5 +/- 0.3 million reads per library. Diversity and physicochemical repertoire analyses were performed on about a dozen donors pooled from two independent experiments. The TRBV-TRBJ cluster analysis covered naive subsets from a handful of donors and memory cells from 3 donors. What the research found in general, with its limitations: TRB CDR3s from CXCR3-positive naive cells showed higher hydrophobicity (lower Kidera factor 4), lower energy, and higher strength and volume indices than CXCR3-negative naive cells. CXCR3 expression partially decreased after cryopreservation, so most assays used freshly isolated PBMCs. Within the same donor, TRBV-TRBJ usage looked similar between naive CXCR3-negative and CXCR3-positive cells, but memory cells had distinct patterns. Repertoire diversity was comparably high in both naive subsets but much lower in memory CD8+ T cells. Because surface CD5, which is linked to self-reactivity in mice, was comparable between the naive subsets, TCR interaction strength was also inferred from the physicochemical properties of TRB CDR3s.

For every CD8+ T cell subset, a few hundred thousand cells were flow-sorted straight into RLT lysis buffer, and each subset was sorted in triplicate. To exclude memory contaminants, naive CD8+ T cells were stringently defined as CD45RO-CCR7+CD27+CD95-. Peripheral blood mononuclear cells were isolated from buffy coats using standard density gradient centrifugation. Naive CXCR3-negative and CXCR3-positive CD8+ T cells were flow-sorted on a FACSAria III. Total RNA was extracted from sorted cells with an RNeasy Mini Kit. The instrument was a NextSeq 550. The Human TCR Profiling Kit (MiLaboratory) was used to make UMI-labeled 5' RACE TRB cDNA libraries. cDNA synthesis used the entire amount of extracted RNA, and PCR amplification then used the entire amount of cDNA produced. Libraries were prepared in parallel with an identical number of PCR cycles. The authors' pipeline ran thus. About 53,000 +/- 10,000 unique UMI-labeled TRB cDNA molecules per library were extracted with MIGEC and MiXCR, with at least two reads per UMI required. Each library averaged about 40,000 +/- 10,000 functional in-frame TRB CDR3 nucleotide clonotypes without stop codons. Diversity metrics, including normalized Shannon-Wiener and Chao1, were computed in VDJtools after downsampling to 5000 UMI-labeled TRB molecules per sample. Clonotype-size-weighted physicochemical properties of the central five CDR3 residues (interaction energy, strength, volume and Kidera factor 4) were computed in VDJtools. TCRdb reprocessed the reads, and each CDR3 protein sequence is entered once, without DNA. The V and J calls were determined by TCRdb, not by the authors. The sample has approximately 90,000 distinct CDR3 sequences on record. The top ten hold around 0.51% of the sample.

Source material: naive CXCR3+ CD8+ T cells from blood. Explained via the paper, the cell subset or site label denotes: CD45RO-CCR7+CD27+CD95- naive CD8+ T cells expressing CXCR3 (TNR3+). The receptor was derived from a human donor in good health. Some clones in this sample may be carry-over from other donors' samples.

The CDR3 corresponds to CASSERVTSDEQFF. The sequence is built from TRBV6-1 and TRBJ2-1. Measured from the cysteine to the phenylalanine, the CDR3 is 14 residues long. The coding DNA is unavailable. CDR1 and CDR2 (MNHNS, SASEGT) derive from the germline V gene.